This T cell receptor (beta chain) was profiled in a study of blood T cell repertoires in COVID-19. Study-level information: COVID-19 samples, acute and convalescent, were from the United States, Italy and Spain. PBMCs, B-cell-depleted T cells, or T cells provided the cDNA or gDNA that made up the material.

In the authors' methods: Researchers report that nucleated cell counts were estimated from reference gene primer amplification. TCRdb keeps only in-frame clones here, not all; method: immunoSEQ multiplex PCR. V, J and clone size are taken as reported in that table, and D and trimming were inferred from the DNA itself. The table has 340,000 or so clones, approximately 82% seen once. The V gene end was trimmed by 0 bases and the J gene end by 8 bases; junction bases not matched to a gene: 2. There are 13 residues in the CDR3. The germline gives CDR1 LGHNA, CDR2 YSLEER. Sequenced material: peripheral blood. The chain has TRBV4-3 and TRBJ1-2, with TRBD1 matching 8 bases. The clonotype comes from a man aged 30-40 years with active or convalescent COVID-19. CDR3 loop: CASSQDRGQGYTF. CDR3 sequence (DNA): TGCGCCAGCAGCCAAGACAGGGGGCAAGGCTACACCTTC.